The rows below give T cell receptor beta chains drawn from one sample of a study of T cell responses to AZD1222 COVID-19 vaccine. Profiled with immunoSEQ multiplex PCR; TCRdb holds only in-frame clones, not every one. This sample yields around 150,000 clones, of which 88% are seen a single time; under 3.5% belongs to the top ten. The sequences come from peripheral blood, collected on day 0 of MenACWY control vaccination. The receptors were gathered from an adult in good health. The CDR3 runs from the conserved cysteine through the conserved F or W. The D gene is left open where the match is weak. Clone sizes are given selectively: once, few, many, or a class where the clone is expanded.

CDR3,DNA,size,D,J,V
CASSQETLGTRDSYEQYF,TGTGCCAGCAGCCAAGAAACCCTCGGGACTAGGGACTCCTACGAGCAGTACTTC,many,TRBD2,TRBJ2-7,TRBV4-2
CASSPPGGPGNTEAFF,TGTGCCAGCAGCCCGCCCGGGGGGCCGGGTAACACTGAAGCTTTCTTT,.,.,TRBJ1-1,TRBV5-6
CASSAGTDGRGTIYF,TGTGCCAGCAGTGCCGGGACAGATGGCAGAGGCACCATATATTTT,.,TRBD1,TRBJ1-3,TRBV27
CASSLLRDSEQETQYF,TGCGCCAGCAGCTTACTCCGGGACAGCGAACAAGAGACCCAGTACTTC,.,TRBD1,TRBJ2-5,TRBV5-1
CASSQRSKETQYF,TGTGCCAGCAGCCAGCGCAGCAAAGAGACCCAGTACTTC,once,.,TRBJ2-5,TRBV9
CASNLDRETVGGYTF,TGTGCCAGCAACTTGGACAGGGAGACAGTCGGGGGCTACACCTTC,.,TRBD1,TRBJ1-2,TRBV6-5
CATSDSRTRSYEQYF,TGTGCCACCAGTGATTCCAGGACACGTTCCTACGAGCAGTACTTC,.,.,TRBJ2-7,TRBV24-1
CASSSTGRQGKTYNEQFF,TGTGCCAGCAGCTCAACGGGCAGACAGGGGAAGACCTACAATGAGCAGTTCTTC,.,TRBD1,TRBJ2-1,TRBV7-9
CAISGSDSTFHGYTF,TGTGCCATCAGTGGGTCAGACAGCACCTTCCATGGCTACACCTTC,.,.,TRBJ1-2,TRBV10-3
CASSLAGTTLSGNTIYF,TGCGCCAGCAGCTTGGCGGGCACGACCCTCTCTGGAAACACCATATATTTT,.,.,TRBJ1-3,TRBV5-1
CASSQGMLANSPLHF,TGCGCCAGCAGCCAAGGCATGTTGGCGAATTCACCCCTCCACTTT,.,.,TRBJ1-6,TRBV4-1
CASNIQGRAGYTF,TGTGCCAGCAACATACAGGGGAGGGCTGGCTACACCTTC,once,TRBD1,TRBJ1-2,TRBV9
CATSRASGGTDTQYF,TGTGCCACCAGTCGGGCTAGCGGCGGCACAGATACGCAGTATTTT,.,TRBD2,TRBJ2-3,TRBV24-1